This TCR beta chain is from a study of T cells in Graves' hyperthyroidism and ophthalmopathy. V lost 7 bases and J 7 bases, leaving 13 bases between the germline ends. In germline, CDR1 is SNHLY, CDR2 FYNNEI. This CDR3 region has 12 residues. The study excluded patients with uncontrolled infection, other autoimmune disease, pregnancy or lactation. Orbital computed tomography, thyroid ultrasound, serum thyroxine and TRAb, and clinical symptoms together informed the diagnoses. Preceding any ophthalmopathy symptoms, the blood sample dates from first hyperthyroidism diagnosis. This clonotype was counted at least ten times. Its antigen is as yet unknown. Whole-study results and caveats: Ophthalmopathy and stable hyperthyroidism were separated by a 13 V-J model.

Amplification of TCR beta CDR3 regions used RNA as the template. A first-round RT-PCR of the TCR CDR3 used the HTBI primer set. One entry per CDR3 protein results from TCRdb running MiXCR on the multiplex PCR reads. The profile shows fewer than 450,000 distinct CDR3 sequences, about a sixth of them singletons. The material sequenced was blood. The chain carries TRBV2 and TRBJ1-1; the D is unclear. The TCR sequence derives from a woman younger than 45 with Graves' hyperthyroidism that later progressed to Graves' ophthalmopathy. DNA of the CDR3: TGTGCCAGCACCGAACAAGGGCTTGAAGCTTTCTTT. Protein: CASTEQGLEAFF.